A selection of T cell receptor beta chains follows, all from one sample in a study of cytomegalovirus exposure and HLA in healthy donors. The protocol was immunoSEQ multiplex PCR, while the TCRdb copy is restricted to in-frame clones and leaves out a portion. The table shows about 84,000 clones, with 63% occurring only once. The sequencing sample was made of PBMCs. The receptors originated from a woman in her forties in good health and CMV-seropositive. Both conserved end residues are part of each CDR3. Fields, in order: J gene, V gene, D gene, clone size, CDR3 DNA, CDR3 protein. A D gene is named only where the DNA matches it firmly. Expanded clones are given a class, and other clones once, few, many or no size at all.

TRBJ1-2	TRBV6-5	TRBD1	.	TGTGCCAGCAGTTCCCGGACAGGGAGGGAGGCGGGTGGCTACACCTTC	CASSSRTGREAGGYTF
TRBJ2-2	TRBV13	.	.	TGTGCCAGCAGCTGGTCTAGCCGGAGGAAAGCCGGGGAGCTGTTTTTT	CASSWSSRRKAGELFF
TRBJ2-1	TRBV4-3	TRBD1	.	TGCGCCAGCAGCCAAGCCGGGACAGGGGATAATGAGCAGTTCTTC	CASSQAGTGDNEQFF
TRBJ1-3	TRBV28	TRBD1	.	TGTGCCAGCAGTCCAGGGGGCCGAAGCTCTGGAAACACCATATATTTT	CASSPGGRSSGNTIYF
TRBJ2-3	TRBV5-1	.	few	TGCGCCAGCAGAGGGTTAGACAGTTACACAGATACGCAGTATTTT	CASRGLDSYTDTQYF
TRBJ2-5	TRBV12-1	.	.	TGTGCCAGCAGCTTTGCTGCCAGCGGGAAGGGCCAAGAGACCCAGTACTTC	CASSFAASGKGQETQYF
TRBJ2-7	TRBV28	TRBD1	.	TGTGCCAGCAGTTCCGCAGCGACAGGGAGCGAGCAGTACTTC	CASSSAATGSEQYF
TRBJ2-6	TRBV28	.	.	TGTGCCAGCAGTTTCGGGTTTATGGCCGTCCTGACTTTC	CASSFGFMAVLTF
TRBJ2-7	TRBV6-6	TRBD2	.	TGTGCCAGCAGTTACCCTCTAGCGGCCTCCTACGAGCAGTACTTC	CASSYPLAASYEQYF
TRBJ1-1	TRBV4-1	.	.	TGCGCCAGCAGCCAACAGACATCGCGACGCACTGAAGCTTTCTTT	CASSQQTSRRTEAFF
TRBJ1-2	TRBV7-9	TRBD1	.	TGTGCCAGCTCTAGACAGGGTAACTATGGCTACACCTTC	CASSRQGNYGYTF
TRBJ1-1	TRBV19	.	.	TGTGCCAGTAGTATGATGGGATGGAGGGCAGCTTTCTTT	CASSMMGWRAAFF
TRBJ1-5	TRBV9	TRBD1	.	TGTGCCAGCAGCGGAGCCCAGACAGGGTTCGACAATCAGCCCCAGCATTTT	CASSGAQTGFDNQPQHF
TRBJ1-2	TRBV27	TRBD1	.	TGTGCCAGCACCACACCCGGGACAGGGCTTCGATCTAACTATGGCTACACCTTC	CASTTPGTGLRSNYGYTF
TRBJ1-2	TRBV28	TRBD1	.	TGTGCCAGCAACATTCCCGGGACAGGGGTAGATGGCTACACCTTC	CASNIPGTGVDGYTF
TRBJ2-3	TRBV5-1	TRBD2	.	TGCGCCAGCAGCTTGGGGACTAGCGGCACAGATACGCAGTATTTT	CASSLGTSGTDTQYF
TRBJ2-7	TRBV7-2	TRBD1	.	TGTGCCAGCAGCTTTGGACAGGGGTCCTACGAGCAGTACTTC	CASSFGQGSYEQYF
TRBJ1-2	TRBV13	.	once	TGTGCCAGCAGCCTGGGCCTCCCTAACTATGGCTACACCTTC	CASSLGLPNYGYTF
TRBJ2-7	TRBV6-6	TRBD1	.	TGTGCCAGCAGTTACTCGACCCCGGGACAGTTCTACGAGCAGTACTTC	CASSYSTPGQFYEQYF
TRBJ1-4	TRBV7-9	.	few	TGTGCCAGCAGCCGGGGGACTAATGAAAAACTGTTTTTT	CASSRGTNEKLFF
TRBJ2-7	TRBV27	TRBD2	.	TGTGCCAGCAGTTTATCGTGGGCTAGCGGGAGTTACGAGCAGTACTTC	CASSLSWASGSYEQYF
TRBJ2-1	TRBV6-5	TRBD2	.	TGTGCCAGCAGTCGCCTCCAGGGCGGGAGAAATGAGCAGTTCTTC	CASSRLQGGRNEQFF
TRBJ2-3	TRBV30	TRBD2	.	TGTGCCTGGAGTGAACTAGCGGGAGGGACGACTAGCACAGATACGCAGTATTTT	CAWSELAGGTTSTDTQYF
TRBJ2-2	TRBV2	TRBD1	.	TGTGCCAGCAACGACAGGGTCGGAACCGGGGAGCTGTTTTTT	CASNDRVGTGELFF
TRBJ1-1	TRBV5-1	TRBD1	.	TGCGCCAGCAGCTTGGACGGGACAGGGGGCAACACTGAAGCTTTCTTT	CASSLDGTGGNTEAFF
TRBJ2-1	TRBV19	TRBD2	.	TGTGCCAGTAGTTTCCTGCGGGGGACGGATGAGCAGTTCTTC	CASSFLRGTDEQFF
TRBJ1-1	TRBV15	TRBD1	.	TGTGCCACCCACGACAGGGGGTTGGGTGAAGCTTTCTTT	CATHDRGLGEAFF
TRBJ1-3	TRBV7-8	.	.	TGTGCCAGCAGCTTATCAGAGGTATTTTCTGGAAACACCATATATTTT	CASSLSEVFSGNTIYF
TRBJ2-7	TRBV7-9	.	.	TGTGCCAGCAGCTTCATCGGGAGCGGTTTTGGCGAGCAGTACTTC	CASSFIGSGFGEQYF
TRBJ2-5	TRBV19	TRBD2	once	TGTGCCAGTAAGCGAGCGGGAGGAGAAGAGACCCAGTACTTC	CASKRAGGEETQYF
TRBJ1-2	TRBV15	.	.	TGTGCCACCAGCAGAGATTCAGTCTATGGCTACACCTTC	CATSRDSVYGYTF
TRBJ1-3	TRBV5-4	.	.	TGTGCCAGCAGCTTGGACACCAGCTCTGGAAACACCATATATTTT	CASSLDTSSGNTIYF
TRBJ2-1	TRBV11-1	.	.	TGTGCCAGCAGCTTTCGGGACTTTGAGGCCTACAATGAGCAGTTCTTC	CASSFRDFEAYNEQFF
TRBJ2-1	TRBV28	.	.	TGTGCCAGCAGTTCCCAGCGCTCCTTCGGAAATGAGCAGTTCTTC	CASSSQRSFGNEQFF
TRBJ1-1	TRBV28	.	.	TGTGCCAGCAGTTTAGGTCTGGAGGGGGCTTTCTTT	CASSLGLEGAFF
TRBJ1-4	TRBV2	TRBD1	.	TGTGCCAGCAGCGAAAAGGGGGCCACCGGGGAAAAACTGTTTTTT	CASSEKGATGEKLFF
TRBJ2-5	TRBV27	.	.	TGTGCCAGCAGTTTTGGGCCTAGCTTTGGCGAGACCCAGTACTTC	CASSFGPSFGETQYF
TRBJ2-3	TRBV2	TRBD2	.	TGTGCCAGCAAGGAACGACTAGCGGGATCAGATACGCAGTATTTT	CASKERLAGSDTQYF
TRBJ2-7	TRBV28	TRBD2	.	TGTGCCACCGAGCCTAGCGGGACCTACGAGCAGTACTTC	CATEPSGTYEQYF
TRBJ2-5	TRBV7-2	.	.	TGTGCCAGCAGCCTGTCTGGGGAGATCCAAGAGACCCAGTACTTC	CASSLSGEIQETQYF
TRBJ2-5	TRBV7-2	.	.	TGTGCCAGCAGCTGGGCTACCCAAGAGCCCCAGTACTTC	CASSWATQEPQYF
TRBJ2-2	TRBV18	.	.	TGTGCCAGCTACAGGGAGACGAACACCGGGGAGCTGTTTTTT	CASYRETNTGELFF
TRBJ2-1	TRBV7-8	TRBD2	.	TGTGCCAGCAGCTTTGGACTAGCGGGAGGCTCAACTCCCAGCGAGCAGTTCTTC	CASSFGLAGGSTPSEQFF
TRBJ1-5	TRBV10-2	.	.	TGCGCCAGCAGCCCCTCGGCGGGAAGCAATCAGCCCCAGCATTTT	CASSPSAGSNQPQHF
TRBJ2-1	TRBV5-4	TRBD1	once	TGTGCCAGCAGAGGACCGGGACAGACGTACAATGAGCAGTTCTTC	CASRGPGQTYNEQFF
TRBJ1-2	TRBV7-9	TRBD1	.	TGTGCCAGCAGCCACCTCCGACAGGGGAACTATGGCTACACCTTC	CASSHLRQGNYGYTF
TRBJ2-7	TRBV20-1	.	.	TGCAGTGCTTCCCGGGGCTACGAGCAGTACTTC	CSASRGYEQYF
TRBJ2-3	TRBV6-1	TRBD2	few	TGTGCCAGCAGTCATAGCGGGAGGGGCACAGATACGCAGTATTTT	CASSHSGRGTDTQYF